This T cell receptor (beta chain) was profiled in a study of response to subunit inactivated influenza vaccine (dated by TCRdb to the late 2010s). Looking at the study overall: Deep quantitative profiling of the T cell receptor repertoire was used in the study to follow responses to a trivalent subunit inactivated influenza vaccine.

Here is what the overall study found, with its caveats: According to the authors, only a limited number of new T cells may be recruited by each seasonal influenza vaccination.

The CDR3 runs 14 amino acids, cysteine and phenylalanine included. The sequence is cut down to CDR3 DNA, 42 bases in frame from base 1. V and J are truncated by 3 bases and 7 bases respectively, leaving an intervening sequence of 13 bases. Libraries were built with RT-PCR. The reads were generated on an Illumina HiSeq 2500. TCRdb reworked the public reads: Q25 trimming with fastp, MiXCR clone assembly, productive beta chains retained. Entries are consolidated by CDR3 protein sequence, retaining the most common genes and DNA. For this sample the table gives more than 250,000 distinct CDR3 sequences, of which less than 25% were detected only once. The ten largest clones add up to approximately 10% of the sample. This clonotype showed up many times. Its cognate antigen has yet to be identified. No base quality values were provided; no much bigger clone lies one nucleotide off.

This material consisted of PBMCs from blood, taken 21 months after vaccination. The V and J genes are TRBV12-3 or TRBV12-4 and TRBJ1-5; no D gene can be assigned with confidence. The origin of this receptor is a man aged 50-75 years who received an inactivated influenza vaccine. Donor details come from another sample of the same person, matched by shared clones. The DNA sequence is TGTGCCAGCAGTTTTCAGGAGAGGAGCCAGCCCCAGCATTTT. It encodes CASSFQERSQPQHF.